The clone carrying this T cell receptor (beta chain) has just one count. Amplification by 5'RACE using constant-segment primers produced TCR alpha and TCR beta cDNA libraries that carried sample barcodes and UMIs. TCRdb recomputed calls from the 5' RACE reads with MiXCR, one row per CDR3 protein. Seen here are more than 350,000 distinct CDR3 sequences, approximately 15% observed once, and the top ten hold roughly a fifth. This sample was included in a study of T-cell memory formation after mild COVID-19. The CDR3 runs to 14 residues. Deletions cut 7 bases from V and 0 bases from J, with 11 bases between. CDR1 and CDR2 from the germline V gene are SGDLS and YYNGEE.

The clonotype was recovered from a man aged 18 to 29 who had mild COVID-19 (a few samples of this study predate the infection). Cell type and time point are not known. V usage is TRBV9 and J usage is TRBJ2-1; perhaps TRBD2 as D (6 bases). Sequenced sample: PBMCs or a T cell subset sorted from them (not recorded which). DNA of the CDR3: TGTGCCAGCGGAGGGGCAGACTCCTACAATGAGCAGTTCTTC. Translated, it gives CASGGADSYNEQFF.